This TCR beta chain derives from a study of T cells in Graves' hyperthyroidism and ophthalmopathy. RNA transcripts were the template for amplifying TCR beta CDR3 regions. A set of HTBI primers served as the primers for a first-round RT-PCR of the TCR CDR3. One entry per CDR3 protein results from TCRdb running MiXCR on the multiplex PCR reads. Of hundreds of thousands of distinct CDR3 sequences listed, 20% are singletons. Trimming removed 10 bases at V and 3 bases at J, with 16 bases between. The CDR3 runs 14 residues. Germline V gene sequence: CDR1 LNHDA, CDR2 SQIVND (reference sequence). This chain joins TRBV19 and TRBJ1-5; no definite D call. Sequencing used blood. This TCR derives from a man aged 25 to 45 with Graves' ophthalmopathy. As DNA, the CDR3 is TGTGCCACCTCTGAATTCGGTAACAATCAGCCCCAGCATTTT. Residues: CATSEFGNNQPQHF. Filled out from reference TRBV19 and TRBJ1-5, the complete variable domain reads DGGITQSPKYLFRKEGQNVTLSCEQNLNHDAMYWYRQDPGQGLRLIYYSQIVNDFQKGDIAEGYSVSREKKESFPLTVTSAQKNPTAFYLCATSEFGNNQPQHFGDGTRLSIL.